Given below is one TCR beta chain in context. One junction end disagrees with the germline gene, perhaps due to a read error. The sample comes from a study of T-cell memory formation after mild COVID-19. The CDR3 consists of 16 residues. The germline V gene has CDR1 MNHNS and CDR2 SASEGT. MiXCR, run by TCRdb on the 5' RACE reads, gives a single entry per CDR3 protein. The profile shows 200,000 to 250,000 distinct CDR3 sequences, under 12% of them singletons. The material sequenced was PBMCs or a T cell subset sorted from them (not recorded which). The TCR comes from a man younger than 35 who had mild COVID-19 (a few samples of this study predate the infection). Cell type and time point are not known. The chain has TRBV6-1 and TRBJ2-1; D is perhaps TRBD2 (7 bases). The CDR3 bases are TGTGCCAGCAGTGAGGGGGGGGGCCCCGCCTACAATGATCAGTTCTTC. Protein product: CASSEGGGPAYNDQFF.